The 27 T cell receptor beta chains listed next were all sequenced from one sample in a study of blood T cell repertoires in COVID-19. The data were produced by immunoSEQ multiplex PCR, yet TCRdb's version contains in-frame clones alone and is incomplete. The sample yields about 94,000 clones, over 70% seen once. The sequenced material came from peripheral blood. The receptors come from a human donor in a cohort sampled during active COVID-19.

The rearrangement uses TRBV5-4 and TRBJ1-1; possibly TRBD1 for D (5 bases). Germline lookup yields CDR1 SGHNT and CDR2 YYREEE (reference sequence). Trimming stripped 3 bases from V and 1 base from J, with 10 bases between. The CDR3 extends over 14 amino acids. CDR3 in DNA: TGTGCCAGCAGCTCTTCAGGGAAGAACACTGAAGCTTTCTTT. This gives the protein CASSSSGKNTEAFF.

This chain joins TRBV3-1 (or the pseudogene TRBV3-2) and TRBJ1-3; D unclear. Germline CDR1 is LGHDT and CDR2 is YNNKEL (reference sequence). This CDR3 region has 16 residues. V gave up 7 bases and J gave up 4 bases, with 20 bases separating them. The CDR3: CASTLSFITNGNTIYF. In nucleotides, the CDR3 is TGTGCCAGCACCCTTTCATTCATCACAAACGGAAACACCATATATTTT.

The rearrangement links TRBV5-1 to TRBJ2-7, with TRBD2 matching over 8 bases. The CDR3 runs to 14 residues. Germline V gives CDR1 SGHRS, CDR2 YFSETQ. V dropped 2 bases and J dropped 3; count of bases not matched to a gene: 4. CDR3 in amino acids: CASSFSGGFYEQYF. The CDR3 DNA is TGCGCCAGCAGCTTTTCGGGGGGGTTCTACGAGCAGTACTTC.

The chain has TRBV3-1 (or the pseudogene TRBV3-2) and TRBJ2-5, with 10 bases lining up with TRBD1. The trim removed 2 bases at V and 4 bases at J, leaving 10 bases unmatched. This CDR3 has 17 residues. In germline, CDR1 is LGHDT, CDR2 YNNKEL (reference sequence). CDR3 loop: CASSQPWDRGVGETQYF. Written as DNA, the CDR3 is TGTGCCAGCAGCCAACCTTGGGACAGGGGAGTTGGAGAGACCCAGTACTTC.

The gene calls are TRBV18 and TRBJ2-6; 7 nucleotides agree with TRBD1. V gave up 3 bases and J gave up 0 bases; unmatched junction bases: 8. The CDR3 consists of 18 residues. Germline V lookup: CDR1 KGHSH, CDR2 LQKENI. The CDR3, as DNA: TGTGCCAGCTCACCGGGACAGAGAATATACTCTGGGGCCAACGTCCTGACTTTC. Amino acid sequence: CASSPGQRIYSGANVLTF.

The J gene is TRBJ1-4, the V gene TRBV7-2, with D uncertain. V was pared by 1 base and J by 4 bases, with 7 bases between. Germline V gene sequence: CDR1 SGHTA, CDR2 FQGNSA. This CDR3 contains 14 residues. Here the CDR3 reads CASSLGGYNEKLFF. The CDR3 DNA sequence: TGTGCCAGCAGCTTAGGAGGGTATAATGAAAAACTGTTTTTT.

This clone occurred a few times. The chain recombines TRBV18 with TRBJ1-5; 9 positions agree with TRBD1. Trimming cost V 3 bases and J 9 bases; bases outside gene matches: 6. There are 14 residues in the CDR3. Germline CDR1 and CDR2: KGHSH and LQKENI. CDR3 loop: CASSPRTGEGPQHF. The CDR3 DNA reads as TGTGCCAGCTCACCGAGGACAGGGGAAGGGCCCCAGCATTTT.

The chain is built from TRBV7-9 and TRBJ1-4; D gene unclear. The CDR3 has 15 residues. Trimming took 3 bases from V and 0 from J, leaving 8 bases between them. Germline loops: CDR1 SEHNR, CDR2 FQNEAQ (reference sequence). This CDR3 reads CASSFKGATNEKLFF. The CDR3 bases are TGTGCCAGCAGCTTTAAGGGAGCAACTAATGAAAAACTGTTTTTT.

In its sample, this clone was seen a few times. The V gene is TRBV5-1, the J gene TRBJ2-7; TRBD2 matches at 13 bases. Germline V gene sequence: CDR1 SGHRS, CDR2 YFSETQ. The CDR3 is 13 residues long. With V trimmed by 7 bases and J by 2 bases, 0 bases remained unmatched. The CDR3 coding sequence is TGCGCCAGCGGACTAGCGGGAGCCTACGAGCAGTACTTC. This gives the protein CASGLAGAYEQYF.

This chain joins TRBV28 and TRBJ2-3; D is unclear. The CDR3 contains 13 residues. Trimming removed 2 bases from V and 4 bases from J, with 7 bases in between. Germline assignment: CDR1 MDHEN and CDR2 SYDVKM. The CDR3 coding sequence is TGTGCCAGCAGTTTAATATACTCAGATACGCAGTATTTT. As protein: CASSLIYSDTQYF.

V and J are TRBV16 and TRBJ2-6; 14 nucleotides agree with TRBD2. Germline trimming cut 4 bases from V and 0 bases from J; bases unmatched to any gene: 5. Germline V gene data show CDR1 as KGHSY and CDR2 as FQNENV. The CDR3 has 19 residues. DNA for the CDR3: TGTGCCAGCAGCCCTCCCGGGACTAGCGGGAGCTCTGGGGCCAACGTCCTGACTTTC. Amino acids: CASSPPGTSGSSGANVLTF.

The rearrangement uses TRBV20-1 and TRBJ2-1; 11 bases agree with TRBD2. Looked up from germline, CDR1 is DFQATT and CDR2 is SNEGSKA (reference sequence). The CDR3 is 16 amino acids. After removal of 3 bases from V and 0 bases from J, the junction contained 4 bases not matched to a gene. CDR3 DNA: TGCAGTGCTAGTGGAGGGACTAGCGGCTCCTACAATGAGCAGTTCTTC. This codes for CSASGGTSGSYNEQFF.

Here the CDR3 DNA reads TGTGCCAGCACCCCGGGGAACACCATATATTTT. As protein: CASTPGNTIYF. This chain uses TRBV18 with TRBJ1-3, with D unresolved. The CDR3 sequence is 11 residues long. The V gene's germline CDR1 is KGHSH and CDR2 LQKENI. V was clipped by 8 bases and J by 7 bases, with 9 bases between them.

The J gene is TRBJ2-7, the V gene TRBV19; 8 nucleotides align to TRBD1. There are 15 residues in the CDR3. The junction had 8 bases not matched to a gene; V was cut back by 5 bases and J by 2 bases. Germline CDR1 and CDR2: LNHDA and SQIVND (reference sequence). The CDR3 DNA sequence: TGTGCCAGTAGTTCCCGGGGACAGGTAACCTACGAGCAGTACTTC. Translating gives CASSSRGQVTYEQYF.

The chain carries TRBV30 and TRBJ1-5; 8 bases fit TRBD1. This CDR3 comprises 14 residues. The V gene end was trimmed by 2 bases and the J gene end by 3 bases; junction bases not matched to a gene: 3. CDR1 and CDR2 from the germline V gene are GTSNPN and SVGIG (reference sequence). The CDR3 sequence: CAWSRGQVNQPQHF. For the CDR3, the DNA is TGTGCCTGGAGTCGGGGACAGGTCAATCAGCCCCAGCATTTT.

V is TRBV5-5 and J is TRBJ2-7; the D gene is possibly TRBD1 (6 bases). Trimming took 3 bases from V and 1 from J, leaving 17 bases between them. This CDR3 spans 16 amino acids. Germline V CDR1 and CDR2: SGHKS, YYEKEE (reference sequence). In DNA, the CDR3 is TGTGCCAGCAGCTATGATTACCCCGGACAGTCCTACGAGCAGTACTTC. Amino acid sequence: CASSYDYPGQSYEQYF. Full variable domain (remainder filled in from reference TRBV5-5 and TRBJ2-7): DAGVTQSPTHLIKTRGQQVTLRCSPISGHKSVSWYQQVLGQGPQFIFQYYEKEERGRGNFPDRFSARQFPNYSSELNVNALLLGDSALYLCASSYDYPGQSYEQYFGPGTRLTVT.

The V call is TRBV5-1, the J call TRBJ2-7; D unclear. V was clipped by 5 bases and J by 6 bases, with 15 bases between them. This CDR3 is 13 amino acids long. Germline assignment: CDR1 SGHRS and CDR2 YFSETQ. This CDR3 is CASSTVQTGEQYF. The CDR3 coding sequence is TGCGCCAGCAGTACCGTTCAAACTGGCGAGCAGTACTTC. The full variable domain, completed using reference TRBV5-1 and TRBJ2-7, is KAGVTQTPRYLIKTRGQQVTLSCSPISGHRSVSWYQQTPGQGLQFLFEYFSETQRNKGNFPGRFSGRQFSNSRSEMNVSTLELGDSALYLCASSTVQTGEQYFGPGTRLTVT.

This clone was found once. The chain links TRBV15 to TRBJ2-5, with D perhaps TRBD2 (5 bases). The V gene's germline CDR1 is LNHNV and CDR2 YYDKDF (reference sequence). V lost 0 bases to trimming and J lost 5 bases, with 10 bases between them. The CDR3 runs to 14 residues. The CDR3 sequence is CATSRDTGWETQYF. The CDR3 region has the DNA TGTGCCACCAGCAGAGATACGGGGTGGGAGACCCAGTACTTC. The full variable domain, with the rest looked up from reference TRBV15 and TRBJ2-5, is DAMVIQNPRYQVTQFGKPVTLSCSQTLNHNVMYWYQQKSSQAPKLLFHYYDKDFNNEADTPDNFQSRRPNTSFCFLDIRSPGLGDTAMYLCATSRDTGWETQYFGPGTRLLVL.

The chain joins TRBV6-6 to TRBJ2-7; 15 nucleotides align to TRBD2. The CDR3 runs 18 residues. V dropped 5 bases and J dropped 0; count of bases not matched to a gene: 8. Germline values: CDR1 MNHNY, CDR2 SVGAGI (reference sequence). The CDR3 DNA is TGTGCCAGCAGTCCGGGACTAGCGGGAGGTTCTTTCTCCTACGAGCAGTACTTC. This codes for CASSPGLAGGSFSYEQYF.

V and J are TRBV5-8 and TRBJ1-5; D might be TRBD1 (5 bases). V shed 6 bases and J shed 8 bases, with 18 bases lying between them. The germline CDR1 and CDR2 sequences are SGHTS and YDEGEE. The CDR3 runs to 14 residues. The CDR3 loop reads CASNDGGGNKPQHF. DNA of the CDR3: TGTGCCAGCAACGACGGTGGGGGGAACAAGCCCCAGCATTTT.

This clone came up once. Other DNA sequences in the sample encode the same CDR3. Written as DNA, the CDR3 is TGTGCCAGCAGCCAAGCTAGCGGCCCCTACGAGCAGTACTTC. Amino acid sequence: CASSQASGPYEQYF. The chain is built from TRBV3-1 (or the pseudogene TRBV3-2) and TRBJ2-7; 7 bases agree with TRBD2. Germline CDR1 LGHDT, CDR2 YNNKEL (reference sequence). The trim removed 1 base at V and 2 bases at J, leaving 2 bases unmatched. The CDR3 loop spans 14 amino acids.

The rearrangement uses TRBV28 and TRBJ1-2; D remains ambiguous. The germline V and J ends were trimmed by 3 bases and 5 bases, with 19 bases remaining between them. This CDR3 region has 16 residues. Germline V gene lookup returns CDR1 MDHEN and CDR2 SYDVKM. The CDR3 DNA sequence: TGTGCCAGCAGTTTGCGAATGTCCCCGGGCGGGTATGGCTACACCTTC. This translates into CASSLRMSPGGYGYTF.

The rearrangement joins TRBV2 to TRBJ1-6; perhaps TRBD1 as D (5 bases). V lost 4 bases to trimming and J lost 7 bases, with 8 bases between them. In germline, CDR1 is SNHLY, CDR2 FYNNEI. The CDR3 contains 13 residues. The chain's CDR3 is CASSVTENSPLHF. DNA of the CDR3: TGTGCCAGCAGTGTGACAGAGAATTCACCCCTCCACTTT.

The rearrangement uses TRBV4-1 and TRBJ1-3; 9 bases line up with TRBD1. Germline CDR1 and CDR2: MGHRA and YSYEKL. J gave up 4 bases and V 1 base, and 11 bases lay outside the gene matches. This CDR3 contains 18 residues. The CDR3 bases are TGCGCCAGCAGCCAAGCGAGTTCACAGGGGGCGCGCGGAAACACCATATATTTT. Translated: CASSQASSQGARGNTIYF.

This chain joins TRBV10-3 and TRBJ2-5, with D maybe TRBD1 (5 bases). Germline CDR1 ENHRY, CDR2 SYGVKD. The ends were cut back, 0 bases at V and 4 bases at J, with 12 bases in the middle. This CDR3 has 15 residues. CDR3 amino acids: CAISESPGTGETQYF. CDR3 DNA: TGTGCCATCAGTGAGTCCCCAGGAACAGGAGAGACCCAGTACTTC.

The rearrangement uses TRBV6-2 or TRBV6-3 and TRBJ1-5; a weak D match, TRBD1 (5 bases). Trimming removed 4 bases at V and 7 bases at J, with 14 bases between. This CDR3 spans 14 amino acids. Germline V gives CDR1 MNHEY, CDR2 SVGEGT. The CDR3 nucleotides are TGTGCCAGCAGTTCCGCGGGGACGGGGCAGCCCCAGCATTTT. Its protein is CASSSAGTGQPQHF.

The rearrangement joins TRBV4-2 to TRBJ2-7; a weak D match, TRBD2 (6 bases). CDR1 is LGHNA and CDR2 is YNFKEQ in the germline V gene. V lost 4 bases and J 3 bases, leaving 16 bases between the germline ends. This CDR3 has 15 residues. CDR3 loop: CASSPRGSGDYEQYF. CDR3 DNA: TGTGCCAGCAGCCCTCGGGGTAGCGGAGACTACGAGCAGTACTTC.